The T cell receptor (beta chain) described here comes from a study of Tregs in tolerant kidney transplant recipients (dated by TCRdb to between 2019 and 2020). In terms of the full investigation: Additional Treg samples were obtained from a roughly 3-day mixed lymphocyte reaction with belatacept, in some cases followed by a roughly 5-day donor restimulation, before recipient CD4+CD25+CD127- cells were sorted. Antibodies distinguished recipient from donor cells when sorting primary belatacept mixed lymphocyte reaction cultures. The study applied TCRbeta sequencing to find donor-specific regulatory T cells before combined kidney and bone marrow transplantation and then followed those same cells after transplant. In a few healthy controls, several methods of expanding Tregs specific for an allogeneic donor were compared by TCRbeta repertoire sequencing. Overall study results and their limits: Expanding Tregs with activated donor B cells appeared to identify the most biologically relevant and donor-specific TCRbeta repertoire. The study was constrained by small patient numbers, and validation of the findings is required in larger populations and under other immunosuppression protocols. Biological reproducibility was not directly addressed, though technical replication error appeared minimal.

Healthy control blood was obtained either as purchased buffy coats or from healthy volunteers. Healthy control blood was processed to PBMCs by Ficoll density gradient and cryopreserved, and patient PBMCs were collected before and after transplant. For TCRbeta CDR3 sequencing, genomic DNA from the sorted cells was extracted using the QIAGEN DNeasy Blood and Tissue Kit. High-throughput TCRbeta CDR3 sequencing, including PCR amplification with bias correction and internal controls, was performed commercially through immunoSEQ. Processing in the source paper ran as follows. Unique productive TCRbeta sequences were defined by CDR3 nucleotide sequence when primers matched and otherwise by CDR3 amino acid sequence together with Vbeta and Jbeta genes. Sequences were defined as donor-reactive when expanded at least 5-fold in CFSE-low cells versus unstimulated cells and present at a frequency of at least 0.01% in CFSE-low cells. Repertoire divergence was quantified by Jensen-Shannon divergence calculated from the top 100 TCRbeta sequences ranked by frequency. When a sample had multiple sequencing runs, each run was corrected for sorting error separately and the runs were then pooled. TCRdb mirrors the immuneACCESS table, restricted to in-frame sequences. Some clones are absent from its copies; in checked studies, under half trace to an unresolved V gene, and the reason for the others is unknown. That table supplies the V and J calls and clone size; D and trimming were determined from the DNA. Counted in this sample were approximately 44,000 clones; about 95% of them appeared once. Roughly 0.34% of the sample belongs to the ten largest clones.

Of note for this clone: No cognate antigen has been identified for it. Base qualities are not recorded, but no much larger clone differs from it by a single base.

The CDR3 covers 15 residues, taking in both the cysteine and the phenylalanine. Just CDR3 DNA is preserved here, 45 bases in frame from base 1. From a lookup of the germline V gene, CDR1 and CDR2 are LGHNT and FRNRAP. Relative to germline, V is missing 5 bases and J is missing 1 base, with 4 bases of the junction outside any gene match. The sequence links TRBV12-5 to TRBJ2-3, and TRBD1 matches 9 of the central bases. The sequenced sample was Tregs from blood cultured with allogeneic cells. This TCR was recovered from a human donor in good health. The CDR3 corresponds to CASGMDRGGTDTQYF. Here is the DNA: TGTGCTAGTGGTATGGACAGGGGAGGCACAGATACGCAGTATTTT. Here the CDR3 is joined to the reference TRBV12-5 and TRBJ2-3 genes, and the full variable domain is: DARVTQTPRHKVTEMGQEVTMRCQPILGHNTVFWYRQTMMQGLELLAYFRNRAPLDDSGMPKDRFSAEMPDATLATLKIQPSEPRDSAVYFCASGMDRGGTDTQYFGPGTRLTVL.